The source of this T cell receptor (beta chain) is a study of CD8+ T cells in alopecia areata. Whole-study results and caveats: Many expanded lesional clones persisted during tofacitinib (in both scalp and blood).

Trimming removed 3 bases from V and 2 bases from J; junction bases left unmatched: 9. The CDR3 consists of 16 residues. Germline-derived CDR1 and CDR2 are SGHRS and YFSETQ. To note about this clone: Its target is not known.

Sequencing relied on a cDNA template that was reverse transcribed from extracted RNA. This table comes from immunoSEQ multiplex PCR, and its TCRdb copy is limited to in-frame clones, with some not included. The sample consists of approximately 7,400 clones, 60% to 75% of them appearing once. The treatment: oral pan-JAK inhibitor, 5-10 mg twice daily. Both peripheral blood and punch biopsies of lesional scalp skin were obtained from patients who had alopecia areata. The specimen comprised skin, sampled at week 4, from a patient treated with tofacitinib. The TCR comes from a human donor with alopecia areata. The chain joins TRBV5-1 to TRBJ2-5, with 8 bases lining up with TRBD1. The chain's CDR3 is CASSSEGQAVQETQYF. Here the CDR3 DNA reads TGCGCCAGCAGCTCCGAGGGACAGGCCGTTCAAGAGACCCAGTACTTC.